The rows below give T cell receptor beta chains drawn from one sample of a study of shared clonotypes between healthy human individuals. Assay: immunoSEQ multiplex PCR; the TCRdb copy retains only in-frame clones and omits some. This sample has roughly 2.4 million clones, with 90% to 97% found just once. The sequenced sample was naive CD4+ T cells sorted from blood. The receptors come from a man aged 18-30 years in good health. Each CDR3 is given with its conserved first and last residue. Fields, in order: clone size, J gene, D gene, V gene, CDR3 DNA, CDR3 protein. D genes are given only for firm matches. Part of the rows lack a size; the others show once, few, many or a class for expanded clones.

>NA|TRBJ2-1|TRBD2|TRBV6-5
TGTGCCAGCAGAAGTAGCGGGAGGGCCTACAATGAGCAGTTCTTC
CASRSSGRAYNEQFF
>NA|TRBJ2-3|NA|TRBV6-6
TGTGCCAGCAGTTACTCGGTGGGCCGGGGAGGAGATACGCAGTATTTT
CASSYSVGRGGDTQYF
>NA|TRBJ1-5|NA|TRBV5-1
TGCGCCAGCAGCTTAGGGGACACTAATAGCAATCAGCCCCAGCATTTT
CASSLGDTNSNQPQHF
>NA|TRBJ1-2|NA|TRBV5-1
TGCGCCAGCAGCTTATCTGCGACGCCACTGGGCTACACCTTC
CASSLSATPLGYTF
>NA|TRBJ1-5|NA|TRBV5-5
TGTGCCAGGCCGGGACAAGACAATCAGCCCCAGCATTTT
CARPGQDNQPQHF
>NA|TRBJ1-2|NA|TRBV2
TGTGCCAGCAGCCAGGGTGGAGGGAATTATGGCTACACCTTC
CASSQGGGNYGYTF
>NA|TRBJ2-5|NA|TRBV6-5
TGTGCCAGCAGCCCTCTAGACAGGTCCCAAGAGACCCAGTACTTC
CASSPLDRSQETQYF
>NA|TRBJ2-7|NA|TRBV14
TGTGCCAGCAGCCCGCAACCCCCAGGGCGGCACGAGCAGTACTTC
CASSPQPPGRHEQYF
>NA|TRBJ2-2|NA|TRBV11-2
TGTGCCAGCAGCTTAATCCCAAGGGCCAGCGCGAACACCGGGGAGCTGTTTTTT
CASSLIPRASANTGELFF
>once|TRBJ1-2|NA|TRBV6-1
TGTGCCAGCAGTGAGGGGCCTCTCCCGACTATCTATGGCTACACCTTC
CASSEGPLPTIYGYTF
>NA|TRBJ2-5|TRBD1|TRBV6-1
TGTGCCAGCAGTGACCGGGACAGGGGTTGGGAGACCCAGTACTTC
CASSDRDRGWETQYF
>once|TRBJ1-2|NA|TRBV28
TGTGCCAGCGGGAAGGACATAACTAACTATGGCTACACCTTC
CASGKDITNYGYTF
>NA|TRBJ1-5|TRBD1|TRBV30
TGTGCCTGGAGTGTAGAACCGGGACAGGGCAATCAGCCCCAGCATTTT
CAWSVEPGQGNQPQHF
>NA|TRBJ1-4|NA|TRBV30
TGTGCCTGGAGTAGTGGTGGGTATGAAAAACTGTTTTTT
CAWSSGGYEKLFF
>NA|TRBJ2-5|TRBD2|TRBV2
TGTGCCAGCACCGGACTAGCGGGGGGGCAAGAGACCCAGTACTTC
CASTGLAGGQETQYF
>NA|TRBJ1-2|TRBD1|TRBV29-1
TGCAGCGTTGAAGCAGGGGGCTATGGCTACACCTTC
CSVEAGGYGYTF
>NA|TRBJ2-5|NA|TRBV30
TGTGCCTGGAGTGTAGTCTTCCGGCAGTACTTC
CAWSVVFRQYF
>NA|TRBJ2-7|NA|TRBV6-5
TGTGCCAGCAGTAACACAAGATACGAGCAGTACTTC
CASSNTRYEQYF
>NA|TRBJ1-2|NA|TRBV18
TGTGCCAGCTCACTCGACGGGGGAACCCTCCTCTATGGCTACACCTTC
CASSLDGGTLLYGYTF
>NA|TRBJ1-4|NA|TRBV7-8
TGTGCCAGCAGCCCACGGGCAATAGGGGAAAAACTGTTTTTT
CASSPRAIGEKLFF
>NA|TRBJ1-1|NA|TRBV7-8
TGTGCCAGCAGCTTAGAAGGGGCTGAAGCTTTCTTT
CASSLEGAEAFF
>NA|TRBJ2-3|NA|TRBV7-6
TGTGCCAGCAGCTTAGACCCAGATACGCAGTATTTT
CASSLDPDTQYF
>NA|TRBJ1-3|NA|TRBV6-1
TGTGCCAGCAGGACAGCCTCTGGAAACACCATATATTTT
CASRTASGNTIYF
>NA|TRBJ2-7|NA|TRBV7-3
TGTGCCAGCAGCCCCCAGTTAGGGAACGAGCAGTACTTC
CASSPQLGNEQYF
>NA|TRBJ2-1|NA|TRBV2
TGTGCCAGCAGTGAGGAGGGTGAGCAGTTCTTC
CASSEEGEQFF
>NA|TRBJ2-3|TRBD1|TRBV7-8
TGTGCCAGCAGCTTGACAGGGGAGTTCACAGATACGCAGTATTTT
CASSLTGEFTDTQYF
>NA|TRBJ2-2|TRBD1|TRBV2
TGTGCCAGCAGAGAGAGGGGACAGTTAGTCTCTCAAGGCGGGGAGCTGTTTTTT
CASRERGQLVSQGGELFF
>NA|TRBJ1-3|NA|TRBV5-6
TGTGCCAGCAGCTCGAGGGAGTCTGGAAACACCATATATTTT
CASSSRESGNTIYF
>NA|TRBJ2-7|TRBD1|TRBV19
TGTGCCAGTAGTATGGGACAGGGGTTGGTCGAGCAGTACTTC
CASSMGQGLVEQYF
>NA|TRBJ1-5|NA|TRBV23-1
TGCGCCAGCAGTGTTCATTACAATCAGCCCCAGCATTTT
CASSVHYNQPQHF
>NA|TRBJ2-7|NA|TRBV28
TGTGCCAGCAGTTTAGCAGGGATAGACGAGCAGTACTTC
CASSLAGIDEQYF
>once|TRBJ2-5|TRBD1|TRBV7-7
TGTGCTAGCAGCAAGGGACAGCAAGAGACCCAGTACTTC
CASSKGQQETQYF
>NA|TRBJ2-7|NA|TRBV6-5
TGTGCCAGCAGTTACTCGATTCGAGGCTACGAGCAGTACTTC
CASSYSIRGYEQYF
>NA|TRBJ1-4|NA|TRBV6-1
TGTGCCAGCAGTGAAGTGGGGGAAAAACTGTTTTTT
CASSEVGEKLFF
>NA|TRBJ2-5|NA|TRBV6-1
TGTGCCAGCAGCCGGGAAAACCAAGAGACCCAGTACTTC
CASSRENQETQYF
>once|TRBJ2-4|TRBD1|TRBV7-9
TGTGCCAGCAGCCCGGACAGGCTAGCCAAAAACATTCAGTACTTC
CASSPDRLAKNIQYF
>NA|TRBJ2-7|TRBD1|TRBV5-1
TGCGCCAGCAGCCACCTCCCGACAGGGCCCTACGAGCAGTACTTC
CASSHLPTGPYEQYF
>NA|TRBJ1-1|NA|TRBV30
TGTGCCTGGAGTGCGGGGGCGAACACTGAAGCTTTCTTT
CAWSAGANTEAFF
>NA|TRBJ2-2|TRBD1|TRBV5-1
TGCGCCAGCAGCTTGGGCAGGGGGCCTGGGGAGCTGTTTTTT
CASSLGRGPGELFF
>NA|TRBJ2-4|NA|TRBV28
TGTGCCAGCAGTCCCCCCCTCCGGGTCGGGCTAGCCAAAAACATTCAGTACTTC
CASSPPLRVGLAKNIQYF
>NA|TRBJ1-6|NA|TRBV9
TGTGCCAGCAGCGCAGACAGCTATAATTCACCCCTCCACTTT
CASSADSYNSPLHF
>NA|TRBJ1-2|TRBD1|TRBV29-1
TGCAGCGTGACAGGGGGCTCCTATGGCTACACCTTC
CSVTGGSYGYTF
>NA|TRBJ1-6|NA|TRBV19
TGTGCCAGTAGTACCCTTCCGGACAGCAATTCACCCCTCCACTTT
CASSTLPDSNSPLHF